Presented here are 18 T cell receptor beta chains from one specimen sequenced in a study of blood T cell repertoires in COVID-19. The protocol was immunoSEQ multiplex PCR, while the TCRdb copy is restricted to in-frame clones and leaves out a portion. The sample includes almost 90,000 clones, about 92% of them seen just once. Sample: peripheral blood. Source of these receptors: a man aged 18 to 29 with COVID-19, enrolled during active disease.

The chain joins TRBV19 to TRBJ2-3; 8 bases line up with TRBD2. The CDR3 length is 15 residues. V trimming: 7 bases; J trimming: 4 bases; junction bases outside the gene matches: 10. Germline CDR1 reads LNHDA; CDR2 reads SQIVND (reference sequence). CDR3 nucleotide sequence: TGTGCCAGTACCGTACCGGGAGGGACTGCAGATACGCAGTATTTT. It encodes CASTVPGGTADTQYF.

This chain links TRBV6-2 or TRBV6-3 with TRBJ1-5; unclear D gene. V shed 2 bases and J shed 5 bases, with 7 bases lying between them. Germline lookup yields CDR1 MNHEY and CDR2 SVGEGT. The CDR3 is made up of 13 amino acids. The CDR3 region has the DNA TGTGCCAGCAGTTACCGACTCGATCAGCCCCAGCATTTT. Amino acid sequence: CASSYRLDQPQHF.

CDR3 nucleotide sequence: TGTGCCAGCAGCCAGTCGGGGGGGTCTGGCTACACCTTC. Its translation is CASSQSGGSGYTF. The chain combines TRBV7-8 with TRBJ1-2, with D tentatively TRBD1 (5 bases). The V end was cut by 5 bases, the J end by 7 bases, with 14 bases between. This CDR3 has 13 residues. Per the germline V gene, CDR1 is SGHVS and CDR2 is FQNEAQ.

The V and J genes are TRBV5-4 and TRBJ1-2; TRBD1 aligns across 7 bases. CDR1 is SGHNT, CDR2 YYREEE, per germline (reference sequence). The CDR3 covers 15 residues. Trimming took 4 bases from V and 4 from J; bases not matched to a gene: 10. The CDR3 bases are TGTGCCAGCAGCGTTCCGGGACAGCTGTTCTATGGCTACACCTTC. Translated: CASSVPGQLFYGYTF.

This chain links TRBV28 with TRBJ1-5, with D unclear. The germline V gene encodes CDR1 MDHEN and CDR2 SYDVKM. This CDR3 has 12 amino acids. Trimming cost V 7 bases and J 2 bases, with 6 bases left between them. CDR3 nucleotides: TGTGCCAGCAAAGGAGGCAATCAGCCCCAGCATTTT. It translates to CASKGGNQPQHF.

The CDR3, as DNA: TGTGCCAGCAAGGGGGATAGCAATCAGCCCCAGCATTTT. Translation: CASKGDSNQPQHF. The V call is TRBV28, the J call TRBJ1-5, with a possible D match to TRBD1 (6 bases). Trimming stripped 7 bases from V and 0 bases from J, with 7 bases between. This CDR3 region has 13 residues. CDR1 is MDHEN and CDR2 is SYDVKM in the germline V gene.

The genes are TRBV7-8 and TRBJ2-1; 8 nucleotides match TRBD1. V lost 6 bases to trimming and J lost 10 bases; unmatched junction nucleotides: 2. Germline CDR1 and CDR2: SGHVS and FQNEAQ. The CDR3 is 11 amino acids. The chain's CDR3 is CASRTGGEQFF. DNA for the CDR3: TGTGCCAGCAGAACAGGGGGGGAGCAGTTCTTC.

The CDR3 coding sequence is TGTGCCAGCGGACAAGGGACTAGCGGGAGGGCCCAGTACTTC. It is translated as CASGQGTSGRAQYF. The V call is TRBV6-5, the J call TRBJ2-7; TRBD2 matches 16 bases. Losses at the gene ends were 8 bases for V and 10 bases for J; bases not matched to a gene: 8. The CDR3 runs to 14 residues. Germline assignment: CDR1 MNHEY and CDR2 SVGAGI.

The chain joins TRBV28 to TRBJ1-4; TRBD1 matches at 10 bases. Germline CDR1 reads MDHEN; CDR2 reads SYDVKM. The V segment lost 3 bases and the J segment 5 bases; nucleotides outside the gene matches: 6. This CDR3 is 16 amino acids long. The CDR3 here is CASSLGWGQGNEKLFF. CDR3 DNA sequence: TGTGCCAGCAGTTTGGGGTGGGGACAGGGGAATGAAAAACTGTTTTTT. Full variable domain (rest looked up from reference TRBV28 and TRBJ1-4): DVKVTQSSRYLVKRTGEKVFLECVQDMDHENMFWYRQDPGLGLRLIYFSYDVKMKEKGDIPEGYSVSREKKERFSLILESASTNQTSMYLCASSLGWGQGNEKLFFGSGTQLSVL.

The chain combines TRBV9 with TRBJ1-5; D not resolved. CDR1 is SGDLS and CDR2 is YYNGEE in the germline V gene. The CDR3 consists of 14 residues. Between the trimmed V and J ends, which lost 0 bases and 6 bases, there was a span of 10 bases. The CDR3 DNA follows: TGTGCCAGCAGCGTAGCTAGGGAGGGTCAGCCCCAGCATTTT. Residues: CASSVAREGQPQHF.

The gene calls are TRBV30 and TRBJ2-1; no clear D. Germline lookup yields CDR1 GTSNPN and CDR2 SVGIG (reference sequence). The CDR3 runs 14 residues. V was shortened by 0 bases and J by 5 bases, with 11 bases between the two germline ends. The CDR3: CAWSVLLRDNEQFF. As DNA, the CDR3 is TGTGCCTGGAGTGTACTATTACGGGACAATGAGCAGTTCTTC.

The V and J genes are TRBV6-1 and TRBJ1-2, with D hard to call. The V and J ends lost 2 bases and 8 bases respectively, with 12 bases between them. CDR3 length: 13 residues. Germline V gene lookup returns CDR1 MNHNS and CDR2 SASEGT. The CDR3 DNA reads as TGTGCCAGCAGTGAACGTGGACTTAGGGGCTACACCTTC. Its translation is CASSERGLRGYTF.

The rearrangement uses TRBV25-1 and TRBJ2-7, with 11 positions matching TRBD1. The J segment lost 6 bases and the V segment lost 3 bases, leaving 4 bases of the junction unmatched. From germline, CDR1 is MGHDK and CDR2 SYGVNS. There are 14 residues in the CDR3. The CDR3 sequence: CASSDRTGGAEQYF. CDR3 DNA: TGTGCCAGCAGTGACCGGACAGGGGGCGCCGAGCAGTACTTC.

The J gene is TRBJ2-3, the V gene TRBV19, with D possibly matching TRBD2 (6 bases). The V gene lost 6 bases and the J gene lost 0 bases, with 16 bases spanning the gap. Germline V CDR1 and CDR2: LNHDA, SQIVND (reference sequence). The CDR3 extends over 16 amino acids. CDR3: CASSRGVGGSTDTQYF. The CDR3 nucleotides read TGTGCCAGTAGCCGCGGGGTCGGGGGTAGCACAGATACGCAGTATTTT.

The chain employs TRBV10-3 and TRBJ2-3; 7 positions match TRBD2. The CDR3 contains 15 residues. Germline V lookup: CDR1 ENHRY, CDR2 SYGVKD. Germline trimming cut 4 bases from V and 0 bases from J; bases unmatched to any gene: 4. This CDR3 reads CAISGVSGSTDTQYF. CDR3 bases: TGTGCCATCAGTGGTGTTAGCGGGAGCACAGATACGCAGTATTTT.

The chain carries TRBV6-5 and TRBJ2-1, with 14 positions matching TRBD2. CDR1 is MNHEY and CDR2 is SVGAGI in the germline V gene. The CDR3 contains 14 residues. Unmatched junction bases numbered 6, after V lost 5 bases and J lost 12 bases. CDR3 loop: CASSPGLAGARQFF. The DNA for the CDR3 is TGTGCCAGCAGTCCGGGACTAGCGGGAGCAAGGCAGTTCTTC.

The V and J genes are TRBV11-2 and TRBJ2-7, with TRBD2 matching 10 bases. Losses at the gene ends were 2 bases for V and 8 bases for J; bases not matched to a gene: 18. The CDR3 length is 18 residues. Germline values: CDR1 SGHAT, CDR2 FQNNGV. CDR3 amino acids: CASSLLVLAGRFPTQQYF. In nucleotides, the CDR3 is TGTGCCAGCAGCTTATTAGTACTAGCGGGAAGATTTCCTACGCAGCAGTACTTC.

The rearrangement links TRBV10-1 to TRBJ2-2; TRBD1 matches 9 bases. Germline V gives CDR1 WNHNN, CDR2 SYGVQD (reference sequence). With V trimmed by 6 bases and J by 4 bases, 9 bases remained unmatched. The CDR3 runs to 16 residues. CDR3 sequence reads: CASRENRGRSTGELFF. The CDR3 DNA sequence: TGCGCCAGCAGAGAAAACAGGGGGCGCAGCACCGGGGAGCTGTTTTTT.